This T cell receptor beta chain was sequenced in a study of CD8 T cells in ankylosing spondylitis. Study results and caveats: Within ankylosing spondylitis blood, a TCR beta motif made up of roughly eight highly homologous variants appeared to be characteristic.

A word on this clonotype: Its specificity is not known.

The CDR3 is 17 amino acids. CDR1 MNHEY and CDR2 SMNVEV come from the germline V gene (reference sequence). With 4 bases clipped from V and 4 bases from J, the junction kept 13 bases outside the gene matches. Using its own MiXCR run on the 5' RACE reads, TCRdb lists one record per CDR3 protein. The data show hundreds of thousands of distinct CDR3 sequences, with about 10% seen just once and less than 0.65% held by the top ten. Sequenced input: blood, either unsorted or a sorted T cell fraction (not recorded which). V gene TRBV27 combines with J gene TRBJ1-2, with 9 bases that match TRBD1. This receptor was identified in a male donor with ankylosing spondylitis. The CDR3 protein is CASSSLGQGPIPYGYTF. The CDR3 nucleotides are TGTGCCAGCAGTTCGTTGGGACAGGGCCCGATTCCCTATGGCTACACCTTC.